A selection of T cell receptor beta chains follows, all from one sample in a study of shared clonotypes between healthy human individuals. The repertoire was sequenced with immunoSEQ multiplex PCR; TCRdb's copy has only in-frame clones and lacks some. The sample has 2 million to 3 million clones, roughly 93% seen once. The sample taken for sequencing was naive CD4+ T cells from PBMCs. The receptors here all came from a young man in good health. Some clones in this sample may be carry-over from other donors' samples. Each CDR3 is given with its conserved first and last residue. Fields, in order: CDR3 protein, J gene, clone size, V gene. Only part of the rows carry a size: once, few, many, or a class if the clone is expanded.

CASSLAGGPGDTQYF,TRBJ2-3,NA,TRBV6-4
CASSLTFWNTEAFF,TRBJ1-1,NA,TRBV7-3
CVSSELTAYYAYEQYF,TRBJ2-7,NA,TRBV6-1
CASSPGGGSNQPQHF,TRBJ1-5,NA,TRBV9
CASSPADQETQYF,TRBJ2-5,NA,TRBV18
CAWSWLSRVTYNEQFF,TRBJ2-1,once,TRBV30
CASSLVGGVGGEQYF,TRBJ2-7,NA,TRBV7-9
CASSPAVSGNTIYF,TRBJ1-3,once,TRBV19
CASSPGQRGYTF,TRBJ1-2,once,TRBV5-6
CASSLTTGINEQFF,TRBJ2-1,NA,TRBV7-3
CASSFPGQESYEQYF,TRBJ2-7,NA,TRBV6-1
CASSQGGFGYTF,TRBJ1-2,once,TRBV4-3
CASSSRDGYEQYF,TRBJ2-7,few,TRBV7-3
CASLGADMETQYF,TRBJ2-5,NA,TRBV6-1
CASSPRTGLGEQYF,TRBJ2-7,NA,TRBV2
CASSNRDRGFDFF,TRBJ1-1,NA,TRBV6-1
CASSSGEGVGTEAFF,TRBJ1-1,NA,TRBV6-5
CASSEGASGSIDEQYF,TRBJ2-7,NA,TRBV6-1
CAWSVHGAGGGTEAFF,TRBJ1-1,few,TRBV30
CAWSSRGLNTEAFF,TRBJ1-1,NA,TRBV30
CASSPRAGYMNTEAFF,TRBJ1-1,NA,TRBV5-4
CASSLGENEKLFF,TRBJ1-4,NA,TRBV21-1
CASSQEPQGAVTGELFF,TRBJ2-2,NA,TRBV4-2